A single T cell receptor beta chain is shown here with its context. The data stem from a study of sequential checkpoint blockade in melanoma. Study details: First-line arms were nivolumab then ipilimumab, or the reverse, randomized 1:1.

Documented treatment: randomized to nivolumab then ipilimumab (arm A) or the reverse (arm B). PBMC sorting kept live CD3+CD8+ cells without CD19 or CD56. V shed 4 bases, J shed 8 bases, and the junction held 4 bases outside the gene matches. The germline V gene has CDR1 SEHNR and CDR2 FQNEAQ (reference sequence). The CDR3 spans 12 residues. Assay: immunoSEQ multiplex PCR; the TCRdb copy retains only in-frame clones and omits some. In the table there are about 20,000 clones, 75% to 85% of which are singletons. The genes are TRBV7-9 and TRBJ1-1, with 7 bases aligning to TRBD1. The specimen comprised CD8+ T cells sorted from blood (inferred from file names), sampled from a patient given nivolumab and ipilimumab in sequence. The TCR was taken from a human donor with melanoma. CDR3 nucleotides: TGTGCCAGCAGCTCGTCGGACAGGGAAGCTTTCTTT. Amino acid sequence: CASSSSDREAFF. Filled out from reference TRBV7-9 and TRBJ1-1, the complete variable domain reads DTGVSQNPRHKITKRGQNVTFRCDPISEHNRLYWYRQTLGQGPEFLTYFQNEAQLEKSRLLSDRFSAERPKGSFSTLEIQRTEQGDSAMYLCASSSSDREAFFGQGTRLTVV.